The source of this TCR beta chain is a study of blood T cell repertoires in COVID-19. Looked up from germline, CDR1 is MGHRA and CDR2 is YSYEKL. V dropped 8 bases and J dropped 2 bases, with 16 bases sitting between them. The CDR3 loop spans 16 amino acids. Repertoires were generated with immunoSEQ multiplex PCR, while TCRdb's copy carries only in-frame clones and drops some. The table has around 300,000 clones, 75% to 90% seen once. The gene calls are TRBV4-1 and TRBJ2-6; D might be TRBD1 (7 bases). Sample: peripheral blood. The clonotype comes from a woman aged 70 to 79 with acute or convalescent COVID-19. The CDR3 coding sequence is TGCGCCAGCGACGGCAGGGGGGTCACTGGGGCCAACGTCCTGACTTTC. This sequence encodes CASDGRGVTGANVLTF.